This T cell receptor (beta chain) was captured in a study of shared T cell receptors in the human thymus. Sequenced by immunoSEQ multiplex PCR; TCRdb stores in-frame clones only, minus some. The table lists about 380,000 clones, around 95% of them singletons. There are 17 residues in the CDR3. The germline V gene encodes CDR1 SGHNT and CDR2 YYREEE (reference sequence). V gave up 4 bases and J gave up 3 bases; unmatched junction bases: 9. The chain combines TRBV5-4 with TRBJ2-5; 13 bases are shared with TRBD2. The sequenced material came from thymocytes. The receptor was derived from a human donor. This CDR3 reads CASSTGLAGEGEETQYF. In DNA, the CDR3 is TGTGCCAGCAGCACCGGACTAGCGGGAGAGGGGGAAGAGACCCAGTACTTC.